Listed below are T cell receptor beta chains from one sample, sequenced in a study of T cells after yellow fever vaccination. One entry per CDR3 protein results from TCRdb running MiXCR on the 5' RACE reads. This repertoire shows about 160,000 distinct CDR3 sequences, around 7% found once; its top ten account for 2.5% to 3%. The sequencing here drew on CD4+ T cells sorted from PBMCs, taken about 5 days after the first yellow fever vaccination. Receptor source: a man in his late teens or twenties who received the YFV17D yellow fever vaccine. CDR3s include the opening cysteine and the closing phenylalanine or tryptophan. Clone size is not always given. Where it is, it says once, few, many or a class for expanded clones.

.,TRBV11-2,19,CASSLSALGGGGSPYEQYF
many,TRBV5-1,15,CASSLDPGPHQPQHF
many,TRBV11-3,14,CASSLDREGGEQFF
many,TRBV4-3,14,CASSQVNSGNTIYF
few,TRBV7-9,15,CASTSAGGPLYEQYF
many,TRBV7-8,16,CASSTYLGSDTGELFF
few,TRBV19,18,CASSRLAGGLSSYNEQFF
many,TRBV19,13,CASSTVKWETQYF
.,TRBV7-2,13,CASSPQHGNTIYF
many,TRBV20-1,14,CSARDTRGRTEAFF
many,TRBV3-1,17,CASSQGATSGGEETQYF
.,TRBV7-9,15,CASSHLTGANYGYTF
few,TRBV27,15,CASSSSGATNEKLFF
many,TRBV18,15,CASSPLPESGNTIYF
few,TRBV5-1,15,CASSLAGDSNQPQHF
few,TRBV20-1,14,CSAARGGSTDTQYF
many,TRBV29-1,10,CSVDSAGYTF
.,TRBV3-1,13,CASSQRRNTEAFF
many,TRBV29-1,14,CSVGGVNVDQPQHF
many,TRBV12-3/TRBV12-4,14,CASSRTGGSQPQHF
many,TRBV7-2,14,CASSQDRSVLEAFF
many,TRBV18,15,CASSPPGGSYNEQFF
few,TRBV23-1,16,CASSHRGDLSNQPQHF
many,TRBV24-1,13,CATSEGVEETQYF
few,TRBV5-1,13,CASSYGTEETQYF
many,TRBV5-4,14,CASSLGQGREKLFF
.,TRBV12-3/TRBV12-4,20,CALFKGRQGGNSSYNSPLHF
.,TRBV4-3,15,CASSLSSGGAREQFF
many,TRBV5-4,14,CASSLDLAKNIQYF
.,TRBV6-2/TRBV6-3,16,CASSYAPQGASETQYF
few,TRBV12-3/TRBV12-4,14,CASSLTTSGETQYF
few,TRBV20-1,15,CSARRSGAKYNEQFF
.,TRBV12-3/TRBV12-4,15,CASTPPGADTDTQYF
many,TRBV10-3,16,CAISAQRQGALNEQFF
.,TRBV20-1,12,CSASERLSPLHF
many,TRBV20-1,14,CSARDRQGNQPQHF
many,TRBV6-2/TRBV6-3,16,CASSLTGGAGANVLTF
.,TRBV20-1,14,CSATPGLSTDTQYF
.,TRBV7-8,15,CASSLDRGGRKTQYF
few,TRBV5-1,13,CASSLDANSPLHF
many,TRBV3-1,16,CASSHYSGTGTIEQYF